This T cell receptor beta chain is drawn from a study of cytomegalovirus exposure and HLA in healthy donors (TCRdb year 2017). Notes on the research overall: An earlier analysis of approximately 550 of the donors reported approximately 290 Gb of sequence data and more than 90 million unique TCR beta sequences from about 179 million T cells. A later analysis re-examined previously published TCR beta repertoires from around 670 donors and added high-resolution HLA genotyping to investigate patterns of TCR occurrence. An earlier analysis of nearly 600 of the donors applied high-throughput TCR beta sequencing to assess whether each TCR beta V gene segment acted as functional or pseudogenic. All discovery cohort repertoires had been generated on a single sequencing platform. To predict cytomegalovirus infection status, the study combined high-throughput TCR immunosequencing, statistical association of individual TCRs with disease status, and machine learning. Class I and class II HLA loci were covered by the typing at four-digit resolution. Across around 400 genotyped donors of the cohort, an average of approximately 220,000 unique TCR beta nucleotide sequences per donor were sequenced, and 15% to 20% of those sequences were non-productive. The T cell repertoires of 670 or so subjects were profiled by immunosequencing and related to cytomegalovirus serostatus. The study aimed to test whether signatures of past pathogen exposure could be identified by cataloging public T cell receptors. A separate validation cohort of over a hundred different subjects was used in addition to the 666-subject first cohort. An early release that covered several hundred HLA-typed donors contained 300 to 350 gigabases of sequencing data and tens of millions of unique TCR sequences. Genome-wide SNP genotypes for about 65% of the 666 donors were used in a later genetic analysis, which treated that subset as a discovery cohort. Typing coverage differed by locus: A, B, C, DRB1 and DQB1 were typed in roughly 620-640 donors, DQA1 in 500 to 550, DPA1 in around 600, and DPB1 in approximately 450. Of the approximately 400 genotyped donors, 81% fell in the genetic ancestry cluster associated with self-reported Caucasian donors. Donor age, sex, ethnicity and CMV serostatus were collected together with the repertoire data. Roughly five DR-DQ haplotypes were handled as single units for association and clustering, since linkage in the cohort was strong. Rather than using new phenotypic data, the later analysis identified candidate immune exposures from TCR beta sequences and from how often those sequences occurred across donors. Here is what the overall study found, with its caveats: Compared with the roughly 700-donor mean, donors in an Asian-associated ancestry cluster had fewer N-insertions in productive TCRs, according to a later genetic analysis. Specific HLA alleles were associated with over 15,000 TCR beta sequences at a false discovery rate of 0.05 in a later analysis. Correlated functional status among segregating V segments might be attributable to linkage disequilibrium, but an unknown experimental factor could not be ruled out. Compared with equally common non-associated chains, HLA-associated TCR beta chains in a later analysis were more clonally expanded and had lower generation probabilities. A later genetic analysis associated a missense DCLRE1C variant with V-gene and J-gene trimming of TCR beta chains, and an independent cohort replicated the association. Seventeen rarely observed V segments, including chromosome 9 orphons, were excluded from the earlier analysis of about 600 of the donors because counts were too low. In vitro tests confirmed that a few of the cytomegalovirus-associated TCR beta chains recognize cytomegalovirus antigens. In this cohort, only TCR beta chains were sequenced, and detectable features were limited by the absence of alpha or paired-chain data. In a later analysis, most CMV-associated TCR beta chains were found to appear HLA-restricted, with HLA associations seemingly driven largely by CMV exposure. Roughly uniform sequencing depth across donors was assumed in presence/absence analyses, although this assumption may not hold. A total of about 180 TCR beta chains were listed by the study as associated with cytomegalovirus. According to a later analysis, TCR association rates differed among HLA loci, with DRB1 alleles showing the most associated TCRs and HLA-C alleles showing the fewest. Because some donors lacked HLA typing at each locus, the association tests relied only on the typed subset. It was suggested by the authors that the approach could potentially be generalized to other disease states and immunological phenotypes. Immune exposure information for the cohort was limited to CMV serostatus. The classifier was reported to diagnose cytomegalovirus status with high specificity and sensitivity in both the original and validation cohorts. A further reported finding was that TCR beta sequences accurately predicted the HLA-A and HLA-B alleles for most subjects in the first cohort. Most TCR sequences were observed very rarely across donors, whereas some public TCRs were present in many individuals. A later analysis reported that several top co-occurrence clusters appeared linked to parvovirus B19, influenza, CMV and Epstein-Barr virus. A cluster of highly shared sequence variants was judged likely to represent a technical artifact of the sequencing pipeline. When HLA alleles, especially DR and DQ, strongly co-occurred, attributing TCR associations to individual alleles was difficult. Broadly in line with IMGT annotations, most TCR beta V segments showed up in productive rearrangements about 87% or about 30% of the time in an earlier analysis of a few hundred of the donors.

Library prep was done by the immunoSEQ multiplex PCR assay. For the multiplex PCR, a mixture combining 60 forward primers for TCR Vbeta segments and 13 reverse primers for TCR Jbeta segments was used. A multiplex PCR assay on genomic DNA amplified the CDR3 region of rearranged TCR beta genes. The amplified TCR beta libraries were sequenced on the Illumina HiSeq System as 87-base-pair reads. The study's own analysis went as follows. Across the roughly 670 repertoires, a later analysis counted 80 million or so unique TCR beta chains, roughly 11 million of which were shared by at least two donors. To remove PCR and sequencing errors, raw reads were error-corrected and collapsed into unique sequences using a nearest-neighbor algorithm that merged closely related sequences. CDR3 sequences were aligned to IMGT reference sequences to assign V, D and J gene segments. For a sequence to be retained, a match of at least six nucleotides to both a V gene segment and a J gene segment was required. Rearrangements were called productive when the CDR3 lacked stop codons and stayed in frame with V and J; all others were non-productive. CDR3 was defined by IMGT convention, running from the second conserved V-encoded cysteine to the conserved J-encoded phenylalanine. The earlier analysis of approximately 500 of the donors excluded sequences that lacked an unambiguous match to a single V gene segment. In an earlier analysis of roughly 500 of the donors, V segments were called functional above 56.7% productive rearrangements and were called segregating when the between-donor standard deviation exceeded 5%. To diagnose cytomegalovirus status from the catalog of TCR beta chain sequences, a statistical classification framework was built. A later analysis assigned V and J genes by comparing TCR nucleotide sequences with IMGT/GENE-DB human TR gene sequences. The TCRdist pipeline was used in a later analysis to assign CDR3 sequences and most-parsimonious VDJ recombination scenarios. A later analysis defined each TCR beta chain by its CDR3 amino acid sequence plus V-gene family, and excluded reads lacking a unique V-gene family. As a way to deal with suspected cross-contamination and a sequencing artifact, a later analysis dropped 450 to 700 nucleotide sequences that were highly shared and had low generation probability. A later analysis calculated a clonal expansion index for each public chain from normalized within-repertoire ranks of inferred template counts. Generation probabilities in a later analysis came from a VDJ recombination model fitted to out-of-frame rearrangements, and those results were checked against IGoR. In a later analysis, TCR-TCR, TCR-HLA and TCR-CMV co-occurrence was scored with hypergeometric tests, and a repertoire-size bias correction was applied to TCR pairs. To estimate false discovery rates, a later analysis permuted the HLA or CMV assignments 20 times. In a later analysis, co-occurring TCRs were grouped using DBSCAN, and TCRdist sequence similarity was added for clustering within HLA-allele-positive subsets. Co-occurrence clustering excluded repertoires with fewer than 30,000 or more than 120,000 public chains, plus five with anomalous nucleotide sharing. Not all clones reach the TCRdb copy of this immuneACCESS table, which keeps in-frame sequences only. Checked studies attribute under half of the gap to unresolved V genes and leave the rest unexplained. Clone size and V and J calls were adopted from that table, with D and trimming inferred from the DNA. The sample yields about 190,000 clones; around 77% were counted once. The ten biggest clones cover 1.6% of the sample.

The cohort comprised approximately 700 healthy bone marrow donors. Cohort members were all nominally healthy when sampled, although unrecorded immune exposures were likely present. The donor was CMV seronegative and belonged to the group of around 350 seronegative cohort members. Every donor gave a peripheral blood sample, and the peripheral blood mononuclear cells from that sample were used for TCR beta sequencing. The Qiagen DNeasy Blood Extraction Kit was used to extract genomic DNA from the blood cell samples. A word on this clone: The antigen it recognizes is unknown. Qualities for individual bases were not recorded, and no much larger clone is one base off.

This sequence originates from a woman aged 18 to 35 in good health and CMV-seronegative. The sequenced sample was PBMCs.

The DNA is as follows: TGTGCCAGCAGCTTAGGCCCAGGGGGAAACACCATATATTTT. Its protein is CASSLGPGGNTIYF. This chain is built from TRBV11-2 and TRBJ1-3; the D gene is perhaps TRBD1, from 5 matching bases. The CDR3 has 14 amino acids, counting the end cysteine and phenylalanine. Only the CDR3 portion is preserved as DNA: 42 bases, with reading frame beginning at the first base. Per the germline V gene, SGHAT is the CDR1 and FQNNGV is the CDR2. Trimming removed 1 base from V and 4 bases from J, leaving 8 bases between the germline ends.